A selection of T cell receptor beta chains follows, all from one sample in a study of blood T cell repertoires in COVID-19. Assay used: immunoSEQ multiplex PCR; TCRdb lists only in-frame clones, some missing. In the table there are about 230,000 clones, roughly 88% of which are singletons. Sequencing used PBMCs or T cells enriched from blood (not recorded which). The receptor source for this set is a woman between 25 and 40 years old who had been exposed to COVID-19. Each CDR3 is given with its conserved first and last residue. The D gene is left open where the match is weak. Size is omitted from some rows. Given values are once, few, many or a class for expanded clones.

DNA: TGTGCCAGCAGCGGGAGGGACAGGGATGGCTACACCTTC
CDR3: CASSGRDRDGYTF
V: TRBV7-9
J: TRBJ1-2
size: .
length: 13
D: TRBD1

DNA: TGCGCCAGCAGTGAGTCGCTTCAACGGGGATACGAGCAGTACTTC
CDR3: CASSESLQRGYEQYF
V: TRBV10-2
J: TRBJ2-7
size: .
length: 15
D: .

DNA: TGTGCCAGCAGACTAGCGGGAGGGCCCACAGATACGCAGTATTTT
CDR3: CASRLAGGPTDTQYF
V: TRBV13
J: TRBJ2-3
size: .
length: 15
D: TRBD2

DNA: TGCGCCAGCAGCTTGTCATCGGTAATGAAGGCCAACGTCCTGACTTTC
CDR3: CASSLSSVMKANVLTF
V: TRBV5-1
J: TRBJ2-6
size: .
length: 16
D: .

DNA: TGTGCCAGCAGTAGAGCAGGGGAGGGCACCGGGGAGCTGTTTTTT
CDR3: CASSRAGEGTGELFF
V: TRBV6-5
J: TRBJ2-2
size: many
length: 15
D: .

DNA: TGTGCCAGAAGCTTGGTGAAACAGAGCACTGAAGCTTTCTTT
CDR3: CARSLVKQSTEAFF
V: TRBV5-3
J: TRBJ1-1
size: .
length: 14
D: .

DNA: TGTGCCAGCAGCCAAGATGGAGGTGGTAGCGGGATCTCCTACGAGCAGTACTTC
CDR3: CASSQDGGGSGISYEQYF
V: TRBV4-2
J: TRBJ2-7
size: .
length: 18
D: TRBD2

DNA: TGTGCCAGTAGTGGGTATCGGGAGGCGAGGAGAGAGACCCAGTACTTC
CDR3: CASSGYREARRETQYF
V: TRBV19
J: TRBJ2-5
size: .
length: 16
D: TRBD2

DNA: TGCGCCAGCAGCCGGAATCTAGCGGAAACCTACGAGCAGTACTTC
CDR3: CASSRNLAETYEQYF
V: TRBV4-1
J: TRBJ2-7
size: .
length: 15
D: TRBD2

DNA: TGTGCCAGCAGTGAAGGGCAGGACAGGTACGAGCAGTACTTC
CDR3: CASSEGQDRYEQYF
V: TRBV2
J: TRBJ2-7
size: .
length: 14
D: TRBD1